In this sample, the clone carrying this T cell receptor beta chain turned up many times. Its cognate antigen is unknown. Patients were diagnosed from clinical symptoms, serum thyroxine, TRAb, thyroid ultrasound and orbital computed tomography. Germline CDR1 reads MNHEY; CDR2 reads SVGEGT. The CDR3 consists of 15 residues. The ends lost 0 bases at V and 6 bases at J; junction bases unmatched: 5. The sample comes from a study of Graves' ophthalmopathy and Graves' hyperthyroidism. Study-level results: Most thyroid clonotypes with frequency above 0.001 were detected in blood too.

Investigators amplified TCR beta CDR3 regions from RNA transcripts. An opening RT-PCR round employed HTBI primers and preceded a second-round multiplex PCR. TCRdb analysed the multiplex PCR reads with MiXCR anew, one entry per CDR3 protein. Of under 350,000 distinct CDR3 sequences listed, under 20% are singletons. The receptor was isolated from an adult man with Graves' ophthalmopathy. The sample comprised peripheral blood. The chain combines TRBV6-2 or TRBV6-3 with TRBJ1-5, with 7 nucleotides matching TRBD1. DNA for the CDR3: TGTGCCAGCAGTTACTCGAGAGGGGGCATTCAGCCCCAGCATTTT. Its protein product is CASSYSRGGIQPQHF.